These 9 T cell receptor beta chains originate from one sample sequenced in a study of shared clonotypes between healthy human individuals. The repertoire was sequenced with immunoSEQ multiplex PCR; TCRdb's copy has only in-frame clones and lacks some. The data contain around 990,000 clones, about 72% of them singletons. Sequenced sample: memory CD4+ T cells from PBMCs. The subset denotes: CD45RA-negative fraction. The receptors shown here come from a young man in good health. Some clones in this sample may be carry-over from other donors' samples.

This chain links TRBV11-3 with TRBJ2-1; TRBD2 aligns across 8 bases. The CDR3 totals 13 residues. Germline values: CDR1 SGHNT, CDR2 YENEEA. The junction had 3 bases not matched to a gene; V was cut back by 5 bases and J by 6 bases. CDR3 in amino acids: CASSMAGGNEQFF. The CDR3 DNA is TGTGCCAGCAGCATGGCGGGAGGCAATGAGCAGTTCTTC.

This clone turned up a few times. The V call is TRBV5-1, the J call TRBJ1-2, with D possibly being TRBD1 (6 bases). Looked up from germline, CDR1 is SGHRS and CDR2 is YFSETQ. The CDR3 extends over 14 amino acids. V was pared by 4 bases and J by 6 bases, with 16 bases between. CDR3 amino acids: CASSGEAGADGYTF. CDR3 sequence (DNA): TGCGCCAGCAGCGGGGAGGCGGGGGCGGATGGCTACACCTTC. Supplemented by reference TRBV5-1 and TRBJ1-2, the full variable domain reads KAGVTQTPRYLIKTRGQQVTLSCSPISGHRSVSWYQQTPGQGLQFLFEYFSETQRNKGNFPGRFSGRQFSNSRSEMNVSTLELGDSALYLCASSGEAGADGYTFGSGTRLTVV.

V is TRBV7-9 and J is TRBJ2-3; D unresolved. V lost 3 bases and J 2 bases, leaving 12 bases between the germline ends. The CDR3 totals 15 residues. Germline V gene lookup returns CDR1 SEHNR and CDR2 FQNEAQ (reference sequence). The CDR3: CASSFPPASTDTQYF. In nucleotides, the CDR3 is TGTGCCAGCAGCTTTCCTCCCGCATCCACAGATACGCAGTATTTT. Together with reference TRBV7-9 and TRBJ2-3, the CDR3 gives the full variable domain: DTGVSQNPRHKITKRGQNVTFRCDPISEHNRLYWYRQTLGQGPEFLTYFQNEAQLEKSRLLSDRFSAERPKGSFSTLEIQRTEQGDSAMYLCASSFPPASTDTQYFGPGTRLTVL.

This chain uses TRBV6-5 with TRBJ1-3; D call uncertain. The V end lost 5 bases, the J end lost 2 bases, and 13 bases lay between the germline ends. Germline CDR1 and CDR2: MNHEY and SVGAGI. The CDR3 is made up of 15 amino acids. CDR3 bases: TGTGCCAGCAGTGGGTCGGCAGACCCTGGAAACACCATATATTTT. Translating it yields CASSGSADPGNTIYF.

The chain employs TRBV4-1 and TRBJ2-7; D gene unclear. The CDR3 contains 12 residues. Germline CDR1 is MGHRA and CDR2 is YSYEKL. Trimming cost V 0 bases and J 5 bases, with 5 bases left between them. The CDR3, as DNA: TGCGCCAGCAGCCAAGATGGGGACGAGCAGTACTTC. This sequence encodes CASSQDGDEQYF.

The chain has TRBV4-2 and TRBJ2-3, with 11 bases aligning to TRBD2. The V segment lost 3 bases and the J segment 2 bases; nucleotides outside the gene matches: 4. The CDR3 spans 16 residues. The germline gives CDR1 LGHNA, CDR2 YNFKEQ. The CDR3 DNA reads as TGTGCCAGCAGCCAGCTACTAGCGGGGGACACAGATACGCAGTATTTT. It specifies CASSQLLAGDTDTQYF.

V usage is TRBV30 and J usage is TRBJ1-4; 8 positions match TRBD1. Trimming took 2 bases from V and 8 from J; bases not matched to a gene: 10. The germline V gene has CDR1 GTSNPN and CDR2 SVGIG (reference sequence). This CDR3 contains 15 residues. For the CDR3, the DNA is TGTGCCTGGAGTCCCGGACAGGGAGTAGAGGAAAAACTGTTTTTT. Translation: CAWSPGQGVEEKLFF.

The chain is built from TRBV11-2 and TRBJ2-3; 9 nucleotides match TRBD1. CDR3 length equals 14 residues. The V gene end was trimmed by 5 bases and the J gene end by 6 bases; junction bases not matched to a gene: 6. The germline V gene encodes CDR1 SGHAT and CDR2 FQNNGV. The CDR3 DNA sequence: TGTGCCAGCAGCCTCGGACAGGGGAAGGATACGCAGTATTTT. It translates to CASSLGQGKDTQYF.

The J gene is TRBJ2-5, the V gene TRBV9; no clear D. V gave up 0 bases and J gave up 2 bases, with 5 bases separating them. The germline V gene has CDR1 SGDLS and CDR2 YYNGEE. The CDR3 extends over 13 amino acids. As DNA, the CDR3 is TGTGCCAGCAGCGTAGGTTGGCAAGAGACCCAGTACTTC. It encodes CASSVGWQETQYF.